The 30 T cell receptor beta chains in this list originate from one sample, sequenced in a study of blood T cell repertoires in COVID-19. Data came from immunoSEQ multiplex PCR; TCRdb stores just in-frame clones and leaves some out. The sample records over 350,000 clones, around nine tenths being singletons. Sample: PBMCs or T cells enriched from blood (not recorded which). These receptors all stem from a woman aged 50 to 65 who had recovered from COVID-19.

The chain recombines TRBV5-1 with TRBJ1-1; D gene uncertain. This CDR3 is built from 14 residues. The V end was cut by 0 bases, the J end by 0 bases, with 6 bases between. Germline CDR1 reads SGHRS; CDR2 reads YFSETQ. CDR3 DNA: TGCGCCAGCAGCTTGGCGTATATGAACACTGAAGCTTTCTTT. This gives the protein CASSLAYMNTEAFF.

CDR3 bases: TGTGCCAGTAGTATTTCCAGGGGCCGGAATTCTGGGGCCAACGTCCTGACTTTC. Its protein is CASSISRGRNSGANVLTF. The V call is TRBV19, the J call TRBJ2-6, with D maybe TRBD1 (6 bases). Germline V gives CDR1 LNHDA, CDR2 SQIVND (reference sequence). V lost 3 bases and J lost 1, with 16 bases in between. The CDR3 extends over 18 amino acids.

V and J are TRBV29-1 and TRBJ1-2; no firm D call. The germline V gene has CDR1 SQVTM and CDR2 ANQGSEA. Trimming stripped 2 bases from V and 4 bases from J, with 11 bases between. This CDR3 region has 13 residues. The CDR3 sequence: CSVELAGLYGYTF. In DNA form, the CDR3 reads TGCAGCGTTGAACTGGCGGGCCTCTATGGCTACACCTTC.

As concerns this clone: At one end, the junction sequence differs from germline, possibly due to a read error. This chain uses TRBV9 with TRBJ1-1; D is ambiguous. Germline CDR1 SGDLS, CDR2 YYNGEE. This CDR3 has 13 residues. This CDR3 reads CASSVFHNIEAFF. The CDR3 nucleotides are TGTGCCAGCAGCGTTTTCCACAACATTGAAGCTTTCTTT.

This clone was recorded only once. CDR3 coding DNA: TGTGCCAGCAGTGAGCAACAGGGCCCTCAGCCCCAGCATTTT. This sequence encodes CASSEQQGPQPQHF. The chain employs TRBV6-1 and TRBJ1-5, with D perhaps matching TRBD1 (6 bases). Per the germline V gene, CDR1 is MNHNS and CDR2 is SASEGT. The CDR3 runs 14 residues. V was pared by 3 bases and J by 6 bases, with 12 bases between.

This chain joins TRBV28 and TRBJ1-4; maybe TRBD1 (6 bases). The CDR3 consists of 16 residues. Germline values: CDR1 MDHEN, CDR2 SYDVKM. Deletions cut 2 bases from V and 6 bases from J, with 16 bases between. The CDR3 DNA is TGTGCCAGCAGTTTAGCCGGACAGTTACATTATGAAAAACTGTTTTTT. It encodes CASSLAGQLHYEKLFF.

The chain links TRBV19 to TRBJ1-5; D not resolved. CDR3 length equals 13 residues. Trimming shortened V by 5 bases and J by 2 bases, and 7 bases separated the two germline ends. Germline CDR1 is LNHDA and CDR2 is SQIVND (reference sequence). The CDR3 sequence: CASSEMGNQPQHF. CDR3 bases: TGTGCCAGTAGTGAGATGGGCAATCAGCCCCAGCATTTT.

The chain is built from TRBV6-1 and TRBJ1-5; 7 nucleotides align to TRBD1. V was clipped by 2 bases and J by 4 bases; unmatched bases: 5. This CDR3 is 15 amino acids long. The germline gives CDR1 MNHNS, CDR2 SASEGT. CDR3 sequence: CASSEPGQTNQPQHF. The CDR3 nucleotides are TGTGCCAGCAGTGAACCGGGACAGACAAATCAGCCCCAGCATTTT.

This chain links TRBV7-2 with TRBJ1-1, with D possibly TRBD1 on 6 matching bases. The V gene lost 5 bases and the J gene lost 0 bases, with 19 bases spanning the gap. The CDR3 runs 17 residues. Germline V gene lookup returns CDR1 SGHTA and CDR2 FQGNSA. The CDR3 DNA reads TGTGCCAGCAGCCGTACCCCGACAGGCCGAGTGAACACTGAAGCTTTCTTT. Protein: CASSRTPTGRVNTEAFF.

This clone was counted once. The chain has TRBV4-2 and TRBJ1-3, with D hard to call. Germline V lookup: CDR1 LGHNA, CDR2 YNFKEQ. The CDR3 covers 12 residues. Deletions cut 5 bases from V and 8 bases from J, with 10 bases between. CDR3 sequence (DNA): TGTGCCAGCAGCACCCAGAGGGACACCATATATTTT. Encoded protein: CASSTQRDTIYF.

The rearrangement uses TRBV18 and TRBJ1-1; 11 bases map to TRBD1. V was pared by 1 base and J by 5 bases, with 12 bases of the junction left unmatched. Germline V CDR1 and CDR2: KGHSH, LQKENI. The CDR3 contains 18 residues. The CDR3 region is CASSPLLIWTGGNTEAFF. For the CDR3, the DNA is TGTGCCAGCTCACCACTGCTAATCTGGACAGGGGGCAATACTGAAGCTTTCTTT.

This clone was seen more than once but under ten times. The chain uses TRBV7-9 and TRBJ1-3; D is uncertain. Between the trimmed V and J ends, which lost 9 bases and 0 bases, there was a span of 12 bases. The CDR3 is 14 amino acids. CDR1 SEHNR and CDR2 FQNEAQ come from the germline V gene (reference sequence). The CDR3 loop reads CASTRGFSGNTIYF. The CDR3 DNA is TGTGCCAGTACGCGGGGATTCTCTGGAAACACCATATATTTT.

The gene calls are TRBV4-1 and TRBJ1-2; D gene uncertain. Germline V lookup: CDR1 MGHRA, CDR2 YSYEKL. CDR3 length: 16 residues. Between the trimmed V and J ends, which lost 0 bases and 0 bases, there was a span of 11 bases. In nucleotides, the CDR3 is TGCGCCAGCAGCCAAGAGGACGGGATTTCTAACTATGGCTACACCTTC. Translated: CASSQEDGISNYGYTF.

This chain links TRBV28 with TRBJ1-5; the match to TRBD1 covers 7 bases. CDR3 length: 14 residues. V lost 1 base and J lost 7; bases outside the gene matches: 4. The germline V gene encodes CDR1 MDHEN and CDR2 SYDVKM. The CDR3: CASSLLGDSQPQHF. The CDR3 DNA is TGTGCCAGCAGTTTATTGGGGGACAGCCAGCCCCAGCATTTT.

This chain connects TRBV4-2 to TRBJ1-4; 7 bases fit TRBD1. The germline V gene encodes CDR1 LGHNA and CDR2 YNFKEQ. The junction had 1 base not matched to a gene; V was cut back by 0 bases and J by 3 bases. The CDR3 loop spans 15 amino acids. CDR3 DNA: TGTGCCAGCAGCCAAGAAGGGACAGCTAATGAAAAACTGTTTTTT. Translated: CASSQEGTANEKLFF.

V and J are TRBV5-1 and TRBJ2-7, with a weak D call TRBD2 (5 bases). Germline V CDR1 and CDR2: SGHRS, YFSETQ. Trimming removed 4 bases at V and 1 base at J, with 15 bases between. The CDR3 spans 15 residues. The CDR3 bases are TGCGCCAGCAGCCCAAACGGGATCCCTTCCTACGAGCAGTACTTC. This sequence encodes CASSPNGIPSYEQYF.

The chain couples TRBV7-3 to TRBJ1-1; D may be TRBD1 (6 bases). The CDR3 sequence is 16 residues long. Between the trimmed V and J ends, which lost 0 bases and 0 bases, there was a span of 11 bases. Per the germline V gene, CDR1 is SGHTA and CDR2 is FQGTGA. CDR3 in amino acids: CASSLTPPGVNTEAFF. The CDR3 nucleotides read TGTGCCAGCAGCTTAACGCCCCCAGGGGTGAACACTGAAGCTTTCTTT.

The CDR3 loop reads CASSPGLSTYNEQFF. CDR3 sequence (DNA): TGCGCCAGCAGCCCAGGGCTATCTACCTACAATGAGCAGTTCTTC. V gene TRBV4-1 combines with J gene TRBJ2-1; tentatively, D is TRBD1 (5 bases). V shed 4 bases and J shed 2 bases, with 12 bases lying between them. Germline loops: CDR1 MGHRA, CDR2 YSYEKL. The CDR3 is 15 residues long.

The J gene is TRBJ1-2, the V gene TRBV7-9; D might be TRBD1 (5 bases). The germline V gene encodes CDR1 SEHNR and CDR2 FQNEAQ (reference sequence). The V end lost 5 bases, the J end lost 8 bases, and 18 bases lay between the germline ends. The CDR3 runs to 14 residues. CDR3 residues: CASSRDQGRLGYTF. As DNA, the CDR3 is TGTGCCAGCAGCCGCGATCAGGGCCGGCTGGGCTACACCTTC.

This clone was seen just once. V and J are TRBV5-6 and TRBJ1-2; D may be TRBD1 (6 bases). CDR3 size: 14 residues. Germline CDR1 SGHDT, CDR2 YYEEEE. Between the trimmed V and J ends, which lost 5 bases and 4 bases, there was a span of 15 bases. The CDR3 DNA sequence: TGTGCCAGCAGTCTTGGTGGGGGCCTCTATGGCTACACCTTC. Protein sequence: CASSLGGGLYGYTF.

This clone came up a few times. This chain links TRBV28 with TRBJ1-2; a possible D gene is TRBD1 (6 bases). Trimming shortened V by 8 bases and J by 4 bases, and 20 bases separated the two germline ends. CDR1 and CDR2 (germline): MDHEN, SYDVKM. CDR3 size: 15 residues. The CDR3 nucleotides read TGTGCCAGCTCACTTGGGGGCAGTCCTGTCTATGGCTACACCTTC. It translates to CASSLGGSPVYGYTF.

The chain combines TRBV29-1 with TRBJ1-2; D is perhaps TRBD1 (5 bases). The V gene's germline CDR1 is SQVTM and CDR2 ANQGSEA. With 7 bases removed from V and 4 bases from J, the gap between germline ends came to 10 bases. The CDR3 has 11 amino acids. The CDR3 sequence is CSGGESYGYTF. The CDR3 DNA follows: TGCAGCGGGGGGGAGAGCTATGGCTACACCTTC.

The V and J genes are TRBV30 and TRBJ2-2, with a weak D call TRBD1 (6 bases). There are 13 residues in the CDR3. Between the trimmed V and J ends, which lost 7 bases and 0 bases, there was a span of 9 bases. Germline V CDR1 and CDR2: GTSNPN, SVGIG (reference sequence). CDR3 in DNA: TGTGCCTCCGGACAGTCGAACACCGGGGAGCTGTTTTTT. This sequence encodes CASGQSNTGELFF.

The gene calls are TRBV6-1 and TRBJ1-5; TRBD1 matches 8 bases. Germline V gene lookup returns CDR1 MNHNS and CDR2 SASEGT. The trim removed 3 bases at V and 3 bases at J, leaving 4 bases unmatched. This CDR3 region has 15 residues. CDR3 sequence: CASSDQDRANQPQHF. For the CDR3, the DNA is TGTGCCAGCAGTGACCAGGACAGGGCCAATCAGCCCCAGCATTTT.

This chain uses TRBV25-1 with TRBJ2-4; maybe TRBD1 (6 bases). Germline V CDR1 and CDR2: MGHDK, SYGVNS. This CDR3 has 15 residues. The V and J ends lost 2 bases and 7 bases respectively, with 15 bases between them. CDR3 amino acids: CASSEGLQGRNIQYF. CDR3 nucleotides: TGTGCCAGCAGTGAAGGATTACAGGGTAGGAACATTCAGTACTTC.

CDR3 DNA sequence: TGCAGCGTTGGCGGTAATAGCAATCAGCCCCAGCATTTT. This codes for CSVGGNSNQPQHF. The chain combines TRBV29-1 with TRBJ1-5, with unresolved D. This CDR3 region has 13 residues. Germline CDR1 reads SQVTM; CDR2 reads ANQGSEA. V was shortened by 4 bases and J by 0 bases, with 7 bases between the two germline ends.

The chain has TRBV7-9 and TRBJ2-1; 11 nucleotides align to TRBD2. The length of the CDR3 is 16 residues. Germline CDR1 reads SEHNR; CDR2 reads FQNEAQ (reference sequence). V shed 5 bases, J shed 2 bases, and the junction held 5 bases outside the gene matches. CDR3 protein: CASSILAGEAYNEQFF. In DNA, the CDR3 is TGTGCCAGCAGCATACTAGCGGGGGAAGCCTACAATGAGCAGTTCTTC.

In nucleotides, the CDR3 is TGCGCCAGCAGCTCTCAGACAGGGTCGGGCGGGGAGCTGTTTTTT. Protein product: CASSSQTGSGGELFF. The chain joins TRBV4-1 to TRBJ2-2; 7 bases are a match to TRBD1. The junction had 10 bases not matched to a gene; V was cut back by 5 bases and J by 7 bases. This CDR3 has 15 amino acids. Germline lookup yields CDR1 MGHRA and CDR2 YSYEKL.

The V gene is TRBV5-1, the J gene TRBJ1-1; possibly TRBD1 for D (6 bases). The V and J ends lost 6 bases and 5 bases respectively, with 17 bases between them. This CDR3 has 14 residues. Germline values: CDR1 SGHRS, CDR2 YFSETQ. The CDR3, as DNA: TGCGCCAGCATGGGTCAGGGGAAAAGGACTGAAGCTTTCTTT. Its protein is CASMGQGKRTEAFF. The whole variable domain, filled in from reference TRBV5-1 and TRBJ1-1, reads KAGVTQTPRYLIKTRGQQVTLSCSPISGHRSVSWYQQTPGQGLQFLFEYFSETQRNKGNFPGRFSGRQFSNSRSEMNVSTLELGDSALYLCASMGQGKRTEAFFGQGTRLTVV.

This clone was seen a single time. The chain links TRBV5-1 to TRBJ2-6, with 7 bases lining up with TRBD1. There are 19 residues in the CDR3. From germline, CDR1 is SGHRS and CDR2 YFSETQ. V was pared by 5 bases and J by 1 base, with 15 bases of the junction left unmatched. The DNA for the CDR3 is TGCGCCAGCAGTGGTGGTAGGGGGCCCTTTTTGTCTGGGGCCAACGTCCTGACTTTC. The encoded protein is CASSGGRGPFLSGANVLTF.